The 23 T cell receptor beta chains listed next were all sequenced from one sample in a study of cytomegalovirus exposure and HLA in healthy donors. 60 Vbeta and 13 Jbeta primers were used in PCR. Profiled with immunoSEQ multiplex PCR; TCRdb holds only in-frame clones, not every one. The top ten clones hold roughly 6.7% of a sample with 150,000 or so clones, around 84% of them seen once. The sequencing sample was made of PBMCs. The receptor set was obtained from a man in his fifties or sixties in good health and CMV-seropositive.

The rearrangement uses TRBV6-1 and TRBJ1-6, with 8 bases fitting TRBD1. The CDR3 extends over 14 amino acids. The V segment lost 6 bases and the J segment 3 bases; nucleotides outside the gene matches: 1. Germline V gene lookup returns CDR1 MNHNS and CDR2 SASEGT. CDR3 coding DNA: TGTGCCAGCAGGGACAGGGACTATAATTCACCCCTCCACTTT. The encoded protein is CASRDRDYNSPLHF.

The gene calls are TRBV4-1 and TRBJ2-4, with 9 bases aligning to TRBD1. CDR3 length equals 17 residues. Germline lookup yields CDR1 MGHRA and CDR2 YSYEKL. V lost 0 bases to trimming and J lost 7 bases; unmatched junction nucleotides: 10. CDR3 sequence reads: CASSQEQQGAPGNIQYF. Here the CDR3 DNA reads TGCGCCAGCAGCCAAGAACAACAGGGGGCGCCGGGGAACATTCAGTACTTC.

The V call is TRBV7-3, the J call TRBJ1-3, with D possibly matching TRBD1 (6 bases). CDR3 length: 15 residues. Looked up from germline, CDR1 is SGHTA and CDR2 is FQGTGA. The V and J ends lost 0 bases and 3 bases respectively, with 9 bases between them. CDR3 protein: CASSLTGGRGNTIYF. Here the CDR3 DNA reads TGTGCCAGCAGCTTAACAGGGGGTCGTGGAAACACCATATATTTT.

V is TRBV5-1 and J is TRBJ2-1, with 7 bases matching TRBD1. Germline V gene data show CDR1 as SGHRS and CDR2 as YFSETQ. The CDR3 extends over 14 amino acids. With 1 base clipped from V and 6 bases from J, the junction kept 4 bases outside the gene matches. The CDR3 reads CASSLRAGGNEQFF. The CDR3 region has the DNA TGCGCCAGCAGCTTGAGGGCAGGGGGCAATGAGCAGTTCTTC.

V and J are TRBV7-6 and TRBJ2-1; D may be TRBD1 (6 bases). Germline V gene sequence: CDR1 SGHVS, CDR2 FNYEAQ. The V end was cut by 5 bases, the J end by 4 bases, with 15 bases between. The CDR3 consists of 15 residues. The CDR3 loop is CASSSWTAPYNEQFF. Here the CDR3 DNA reads TGTGCCAGCAGCAGTTGGACAGCCCCATACAATGAGCAGTTCTTC.

The V call is TRBV28, the J call TRBJ1-2, with D perhaps TRBD1 (5 bases). This CDR3 has 16 residues. The germline CDR1 and CDR2 sequences are MDHEN and SYDVKM. The germline V and J ends were trimmed by 2 bases and 3 bases, with 16 bases remaining between them. The CDR3 protein is CASSLGAGRGYYGYTF. The CDR3, as DNA: TGTGCCAGCAGTTTAGGGGCCGGTCGGGGGTACTATGGCTACACCTTC.

The V gene is TRBV4-1, the J gene TRBJ1-4, with D perhaps matching TRBD1 (6 bases). The CDR3 totals 16 residues. The V end lost 3 bases, the J end lost 3 bases, and 14 bases lay between the germline ends. CDR1 and CDR2 from the germline V gene are MGHRA and YSYEKL. The CDR3 nucleotides read TGCGCCAGCAGCCATGATGGGGGGGCGGCTAATGAAAAACTGTTTTTT. Its translation is CASSHDGGAANEKLFF.

The chain links TRBV2 to TRBJ2-2; tentatively, D is TRBD1 (7 bases). This CDR3 region has 15 residues. V lost 6 bases and J lost 6, with 17 bases in between. Germline CDR1 and CDR2: SNHLY and FYNNEI. The CDR3 DNA reads TGTGCCAGCAGCTACCTCCAGGGGGGCCCCGGGGAGCTGTTTTTT. It encodes CASSYLQGGPGELFF.

V and J are TRBV6-5 and TRBJ1-5; 8 bases are shared with TRBD1. The CDR3 is 15 amino acids. Trimming cost V 5 bases and J 2 bases; bases outside gene matches: 5. Germline V gives CDR1 MNHEY, CDR2 SVGAGI. The CDR3 spells CASSPDRGGNQPQHF. CDR3 coding DNA: TGTGCCAGCAGTCCCGACAGGGGTGGCAATCAGCCCCAGCATTTT.

The rearrangement links TRBV12-5 to TRBJ2-3; 7 bases map to TRBD1. CDR1 and CDR2 (germline): LGHNT, FRNRAP. V lost 2 bases, J lost 1 base, and 3 bases stayed unmatched. This CDR3 is built from 15 residues. The CDR3 loop reads CASGLKGAGTDTQYF. DNA of the CDR3: TGTGCTAGTGGTTTGAAGGGGGCAGGCACAGATACGCAGTATTTT. The full variable domain, in which reference TRBV12-5 and TRBJ2-3 provide the parts outside the CDR3, is DARVTQTPRHKVTEMGQEVTMRCQPILGHNTVFWYRQTMMQGLELLAYFRNRAPLDDSGMPKDRFSAEMPDATLATLKIQPSEPRDSAVYFCASGLKGAGTDTQYFGPGTRLTVL.

The rearrangement links TRBV23-1 to TRBJ2-3; 14 bases agree with TRBD2. TRBV23-1 is placed among ORFs of uncertain function. This CDR3 comprises 19 residues. V lost 1 base and J lost 4; bases outside the gene matches: 10. The CDR3 bases are TGCGCCAGCAGTCAATGGACTAGCGGGGGGCTAGATGAATCAGATACGCAGTATTTT. Protein sequence: CASSQWTSGGLDESDTQYF.

The V gene is TRBV5-6, the J gene TRBJ1-4; a possible D gene is TRBD1 (5 bases). The CDR3 runs to 15 residues. Germline CDR1 SGHDT, CDR2 YYEEEE. V shed 4 bases and J shed 2 bases, with 12 bases lying between them. The CDR3 DNA sequence: TGTGCCAGCAGCCAGGAGGGGTCCACTAATGAAAAACTGTTTTTT. It translates to CASSQEGSTNEKLFF.

The rearrangement uses TRBV7-3 and TRBJ1-6; D not certain. Germline V gives CDR1 SGHTA, CDR2 FQGTGA. V lost 5 bases to trimming and J lost 5 bases, with 10 bases between them. The CDR3 extends over 14 amino acids. Here the CDR3 DNA reads TGTGCCAGCAGCGCTCTGGGAGATAATTCACCCCTCCACTTT. As protein: CASSALGDNSPLHF.

The V gene is TRBV6-1, the J gene TRBJ2-1; 9 bases are shared with TRBD1. Germline CDR1 reads MNHNS; CDR2 reads SASEGT. The CDR3 extends over 18 amino acids. Trimming at V came to 2 bases and at J to 3 bases, leaving 11 bases not matched to a gene. The CDR3 nucleotides are TGTGCCAGCAGTGAAACCCTCAGTGGGACAGGGTACTACAATGAGCAGTTCTTC. Protein: CASSETLSGTGYYNEQFF.

J is TRBJ2-4 and V is TRBV5-1, with a weak D call TRBD1 (6 bases). Trimming took off 4 bases at V and 1 base at J, with 9 bases between the two ends. CDR1 and CDR2 (germline): SGHRS, YFSETQ. The CDR3 is 14 residues long. The CDR3 here is CASSPQGAKNIQYF. CDR3 nucleotides: TGCGCCAGCAGCCCTCAGGGGGCCAAAAACATTCAGTACTTC.

The chain uses TRBV18 and TRBJ2-1, with TRBD1 matching 7 bases. V shed 6 bases and J 5 bases; nucleotides not matched to a gene: 10. CDR1 KGHSH and CDR2 LQKENI come from the germline V gene. The CDR3 is made up of 15 amino acids. The CDR3 protein is CASSEYRGQDNEQFF. For the CDR3, the DNA is TGTGCCAGCTCCGAGTACAGGGGCCAAGACAATGAGCAGTTCTTC.

The V gene is TRBV5-1, the J gene TRBJ2-6; D may be TRBD1 (6 bases). Germline V CDR1 and CDR2: SGHRS, YFSETQ. V was trimmed by 1 base and J by 0 bases, leaving 8 bases between them. The CDR3 is 16 amino acids. CDR3 sequence: CASSLTGSSGANVLTF. The CDR3 DNA is TGCGCCAGCAGCTTGACAGGGTCCTCTGGGGCCAACGTCCTGACTTTC. Complete variable domain (other parts from reference TRBV5-1 and TRBJ2-6): KAGVTQTPRYLIKTRGQQVTLSCSPISGHRSVSWYQQTPGQGLQFLFEYFSETQRNKGNFPGRFSGRQFSNSRSEMNVSTLELGDSALYLCASSLTGSSGANVLTFGAGSRLTVL.

This clone was picked up a small number of times. The V and J genes are TRBV9 and TRBJ2-3, with 12 bases fitting TRBD2. Germline V lookup: CDR1 SGDLS, CDR2 YYNGEE. The V and J ends lost 4 bases and 3 bases, in that order; junction bases with no gene match: 15. This CDR3 has 19 residues. The CDR3 region has the DNA TGTGCCAGCAGCTCGAGACGGGCTAGCGGGGGGGCAGGGACAGATACGCAGTATTTT. Its translation is CASSSRRASGGAGTDTQYF.

In the case of this clone: An end of the junction differs from the germline gene, which may be a read error. The chain has TRBV7-8 and TRBJ2-1; TRBD2 agrees at 11 bases. Germline V gene sequence: CDR1 SGHVS, CDR2 FQNEAQ. The CDR3 has 15 amino acids. The CDR3 reads CASSLAGGSEDEQFF. DNA of the CDR3: TGTGCCAGCAGCCTAGCGGGGGGAAGTGAGGATGAGCAGTTCTTC.

This chain links TRBV5-6 with TRBJ2-5, with TRBD2 matching over 15 bases. Germline CDR1 SGHDT, CDR2 YYEEEE. J gave up 5 bases and V 3 bases, and 2 bases lay outside the gene matches. The CDR3 contains 15 residues. The CDR3 spells CASSSGTSGGETQYF. CDR3 sequence (DNA): TGTGCCAGCAGCTCCGGGACTAGCGGGGGGGAGACCCAGTACTTC. Supplemented by reference TRBV5-6 and TRBJ2-5, the full variable domain reads DAGVTQSPTHLIKTRGQQVTLRCSPKSGHDTVSWYQQALGQGPQFIFQYYEEEERQRGNFPDRFSGHQFPNYSSELNVNALLLGDSALYLCASSSGTSGGETQYFGPGTRLLVL.

J is TRBJ2-2 and V is TRBV5-1; 7 nucleotides match TRBD2. The CDR3 contains 15 residues. Germline values: CDR1 SGHRS, CDR2 YFSETQ. V dropped 5 bases and J dropped 1; count of bases not matched to a gene: 5. The CDR3 is CASSRGELNTGELFF. The DNA of the CDR3 is TGCGCCAGCAGTCGGGGGGAGCTGAACACCGGGGAGCTGTTTTTT.

This clone was seen just once. This chain uses TRBV19 with TRBJ2-5; D might be TRBD1 (8 bases). The CDR3 extends over 13 amino acids. Germline-derived CDR1 and CDR2 are LNHDA and SQIVND (reference sequence). V lost 5 bases and J 5 bases, leaving 12 bases between the germline ends. The CDR3 sequence is CASSDRGGETQYF. CDR3 bases: TGTGCCAGTAGTGACAGGGGAGGGGAGACCCAGTACTTC.

This chain joins TRBV29-1 and TRBJ2-5; 7 nucleotides agree with TRBD1. V lost 4 bases, J lost 5 bases, and 10 bases stayed unmatched. The CDR3 totals 14 residues. CDR1 and CDR2 from the germline V gene are SQVTM and ANQGSEA. The CDR3 loop reads CSVVAGGELETQYF. CDR3 bases: TGCAGCGTTGTAGCAGGGGGTGAACTGGAGACCCAGTACTTC. The full variable domain, in which reference TRBV29-1 and TRBJ2-5 provide the parts outside the CDR3, is SAVISQKPSRDICQRGTSLTIQCQVDSQVTMMFWYRQQPGQSLTLIATANQGSEATYESGFVIDKFPISRPNLTFSTLTVSNMSPEDSSIYLCSVVAGGELETQYFGPGTRLLVL.